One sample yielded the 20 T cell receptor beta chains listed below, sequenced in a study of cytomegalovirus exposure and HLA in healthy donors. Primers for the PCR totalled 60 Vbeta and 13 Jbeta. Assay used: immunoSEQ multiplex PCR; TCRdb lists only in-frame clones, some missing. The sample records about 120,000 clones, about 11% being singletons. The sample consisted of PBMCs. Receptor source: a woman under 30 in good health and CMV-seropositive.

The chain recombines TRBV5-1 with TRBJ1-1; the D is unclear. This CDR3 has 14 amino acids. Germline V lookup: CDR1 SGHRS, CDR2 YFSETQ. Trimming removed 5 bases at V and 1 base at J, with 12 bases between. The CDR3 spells CASSLFPENTEAFF. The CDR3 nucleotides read TGCGCCAGCAGTTTATTTCCAGAGAACACTGAAGCTTTCTTT.

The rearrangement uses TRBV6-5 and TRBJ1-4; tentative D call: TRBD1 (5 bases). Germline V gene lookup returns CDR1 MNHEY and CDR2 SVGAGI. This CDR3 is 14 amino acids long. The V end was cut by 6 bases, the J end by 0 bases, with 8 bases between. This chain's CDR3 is CASRQTATNEKLFF. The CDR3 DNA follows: TGTGCCAGCAGGCAGACAGCAACTAATGAAAAACTGTTTTTT.

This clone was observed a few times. The CDR3 here is CASSLGRSGSEQYF. In DNA, the CDR3 is TGTGCCAGCAGCTTAGGGCGGAGTGGGTCCGAGCAGTACTTC. The rearrangement links TRBV7-9 to TRBJ2-7; D remains unclear. This CDR3 is built from 14 residues. Germline V gene data show CDR1 as SEHNR and CDR2 as FQNEAQ (reference sequence). Trimming pared 1 base from V and 6 bases from J, leaving 13 bases between.

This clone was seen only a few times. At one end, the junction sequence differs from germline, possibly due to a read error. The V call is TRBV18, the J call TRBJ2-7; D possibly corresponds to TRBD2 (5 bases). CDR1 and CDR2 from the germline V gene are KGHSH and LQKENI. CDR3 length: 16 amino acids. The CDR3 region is CASSLQELPSSYVQYF. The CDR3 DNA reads TGTGCCAGCTCACTCCAAGAGCTTCCTAGCTCCTACGTGCAGTACTTC.

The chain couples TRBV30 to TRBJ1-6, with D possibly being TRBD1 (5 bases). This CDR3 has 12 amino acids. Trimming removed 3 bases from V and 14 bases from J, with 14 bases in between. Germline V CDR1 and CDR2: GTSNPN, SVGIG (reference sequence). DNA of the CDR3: TGTGCCTGGAGCGGTTCCAGGGTGGCCCTCCACTTT. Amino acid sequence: CAWSGSRVALHF.

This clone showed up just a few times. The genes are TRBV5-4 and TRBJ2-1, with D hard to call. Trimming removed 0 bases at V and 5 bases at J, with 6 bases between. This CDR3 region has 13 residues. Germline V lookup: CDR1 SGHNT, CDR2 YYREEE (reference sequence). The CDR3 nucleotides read TGTGCCAGCAGCTTGGTTTCGGACAATGAGCAGTTCTTC. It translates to CASSLVSDNEQFF.

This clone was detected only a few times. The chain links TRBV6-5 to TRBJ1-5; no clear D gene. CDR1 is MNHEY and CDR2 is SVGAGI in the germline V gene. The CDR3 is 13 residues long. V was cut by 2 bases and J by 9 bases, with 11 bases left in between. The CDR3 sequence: CASSYKSGGPQHF. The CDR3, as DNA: TGTGCCAGCAGTTACAAATCCGGAGGGCCCCAGCATTTT.

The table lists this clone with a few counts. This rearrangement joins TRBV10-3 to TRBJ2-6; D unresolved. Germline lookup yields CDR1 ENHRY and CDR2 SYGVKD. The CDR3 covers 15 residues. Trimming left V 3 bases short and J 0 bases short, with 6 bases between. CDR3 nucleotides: TGTGCCATCAGTGACCCACTCTCTGGGGCCAACGTCCTGACTTTC. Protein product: CAISDPLSGANVLTF.

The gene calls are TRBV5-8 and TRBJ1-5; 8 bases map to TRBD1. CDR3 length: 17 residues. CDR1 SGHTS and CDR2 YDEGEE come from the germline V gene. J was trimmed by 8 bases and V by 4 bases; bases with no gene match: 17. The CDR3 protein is CASSRTRTGLSEEPQHF. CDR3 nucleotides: TGTGCCAGCAGCCGGACCCGGACAGGGTTAAGTGAGGAGCCCCAGCATTTT.

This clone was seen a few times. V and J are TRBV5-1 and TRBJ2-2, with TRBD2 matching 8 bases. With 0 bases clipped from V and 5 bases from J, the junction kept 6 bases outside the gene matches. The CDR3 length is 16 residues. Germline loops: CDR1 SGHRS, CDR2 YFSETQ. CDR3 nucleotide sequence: TGCGCCAGCAGCTTGGACGGGAGGGCCCAGACCGGGGAGCTGTTTTTT. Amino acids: CASSLDGRAQTGELFF.

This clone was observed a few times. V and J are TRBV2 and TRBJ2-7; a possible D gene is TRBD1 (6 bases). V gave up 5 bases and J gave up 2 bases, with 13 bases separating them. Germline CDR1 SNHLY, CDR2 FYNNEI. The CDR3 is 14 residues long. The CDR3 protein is CASSRQEGAYEQYF. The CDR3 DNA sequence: TGTGCCAGCAGTAGACAGGAAGGGGCCTACGAGCAGTACTTC.

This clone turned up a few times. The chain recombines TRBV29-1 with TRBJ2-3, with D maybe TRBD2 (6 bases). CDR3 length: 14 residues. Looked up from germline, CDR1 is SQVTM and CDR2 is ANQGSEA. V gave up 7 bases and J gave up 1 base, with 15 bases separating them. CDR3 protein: CSASRGLGTDTQYF. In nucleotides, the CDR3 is TGCAGCGCTTCGCGGGGCCTCGGCACAGATACGCAGTATTTT.

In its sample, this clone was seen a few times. This chain's CDR3 is CASSFLAGSSYEQYF. Here the CDR3 DNA reads TGTGCCAGCAGCTTTCTCGCCGGGAGCTCCTACGAGCAGTACTTC. This chain links TRBV7-2 with TRBJ2-7; maybe TRBD2 (6 bases). The V and J ends lost 3 bases and 0 bases respectively, with 12 bases between them. Germline lookup yields CDR1 SGHTA and CDR2 FQGNSA. The CDR3 extends over 15 amino acids.

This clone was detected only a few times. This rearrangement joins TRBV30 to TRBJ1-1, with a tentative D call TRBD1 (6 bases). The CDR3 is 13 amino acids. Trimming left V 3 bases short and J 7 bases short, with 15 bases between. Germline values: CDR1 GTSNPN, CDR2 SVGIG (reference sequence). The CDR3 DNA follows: TGTGCCTGGAGGGGGCAGGGGTTCAGTGAAGCTTTCTTT. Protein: CAWRGQGFSEAFF.

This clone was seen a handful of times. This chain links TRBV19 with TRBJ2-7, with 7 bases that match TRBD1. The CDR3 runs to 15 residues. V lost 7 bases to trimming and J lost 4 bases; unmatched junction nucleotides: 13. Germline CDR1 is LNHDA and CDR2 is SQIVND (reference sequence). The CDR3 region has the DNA TGTGCCAGTAACCCGACAGGGTCGCAGAAGTACGAGCAGTACTTC. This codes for CASNPTGSQKYEQYF. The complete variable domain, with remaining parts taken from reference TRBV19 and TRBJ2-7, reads DGGITQSPKYLFRKEGQNVTLSCEQNLNHDAMYWYRQDPGQGLRLIYYSQIVNDFQKGDIAEGYSVSREKKESFPLTVTSAQKNPTAFYLCASNPTGSQKYEQYFGPGTRLTVT.

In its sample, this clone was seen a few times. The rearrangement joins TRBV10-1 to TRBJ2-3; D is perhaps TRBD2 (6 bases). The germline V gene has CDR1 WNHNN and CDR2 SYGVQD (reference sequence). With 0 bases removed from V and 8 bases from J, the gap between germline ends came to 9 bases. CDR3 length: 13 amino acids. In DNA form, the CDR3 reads TGCGCCAGCAGTGAGTCGGCGGGGAGTACGCAGTATTTT. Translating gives CASSESAGSTQYF.

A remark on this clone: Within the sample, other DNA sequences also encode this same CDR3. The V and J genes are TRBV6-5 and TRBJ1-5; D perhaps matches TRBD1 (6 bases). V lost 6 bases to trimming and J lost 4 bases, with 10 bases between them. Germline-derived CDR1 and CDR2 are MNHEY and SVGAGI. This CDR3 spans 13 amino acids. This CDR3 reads CASSYRENQPQHF. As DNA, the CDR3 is TGTGCCAGCAGCTACAGGGAGAATCAGCCCCAGCATTTT.

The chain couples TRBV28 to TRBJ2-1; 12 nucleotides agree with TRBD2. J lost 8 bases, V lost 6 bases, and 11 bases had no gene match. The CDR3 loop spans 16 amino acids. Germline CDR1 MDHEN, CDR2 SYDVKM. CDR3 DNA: TGTGCCAGCAGCCGACCACTAGCGGGAGGTGTGTATGAGCAGTTCTTC. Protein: CASSRPLAGGVYEQFF.

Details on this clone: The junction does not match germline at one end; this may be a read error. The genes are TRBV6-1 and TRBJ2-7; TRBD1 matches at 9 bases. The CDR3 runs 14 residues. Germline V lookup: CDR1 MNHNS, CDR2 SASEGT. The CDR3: CASSGGQGSSEQYF. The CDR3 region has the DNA TGTGCCAGCAGCGGGGGACAGGGTTCCTCCGAGCAGTACTTC.

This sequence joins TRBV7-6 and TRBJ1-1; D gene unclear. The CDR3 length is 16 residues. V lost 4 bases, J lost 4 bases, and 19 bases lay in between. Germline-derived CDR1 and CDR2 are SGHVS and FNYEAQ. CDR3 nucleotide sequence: TGTGCCAGCAGCTCCCCACTAACCGACGGTACCACTGAAGCTTTCTTT. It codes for CASSSPLTDGTTEAFF.